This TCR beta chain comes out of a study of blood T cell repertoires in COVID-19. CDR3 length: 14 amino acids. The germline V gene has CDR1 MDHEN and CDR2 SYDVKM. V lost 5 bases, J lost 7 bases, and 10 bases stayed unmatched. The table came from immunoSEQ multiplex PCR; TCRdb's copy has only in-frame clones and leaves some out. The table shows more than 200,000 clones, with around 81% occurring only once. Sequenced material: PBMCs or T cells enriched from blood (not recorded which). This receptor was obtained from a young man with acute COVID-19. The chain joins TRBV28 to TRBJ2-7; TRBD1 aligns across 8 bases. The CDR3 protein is CASSPIQGAREQYF. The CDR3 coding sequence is TGTGCCAGCAGTCCCATTCAGGGGGCTAGGGAGCAGTACTTC.